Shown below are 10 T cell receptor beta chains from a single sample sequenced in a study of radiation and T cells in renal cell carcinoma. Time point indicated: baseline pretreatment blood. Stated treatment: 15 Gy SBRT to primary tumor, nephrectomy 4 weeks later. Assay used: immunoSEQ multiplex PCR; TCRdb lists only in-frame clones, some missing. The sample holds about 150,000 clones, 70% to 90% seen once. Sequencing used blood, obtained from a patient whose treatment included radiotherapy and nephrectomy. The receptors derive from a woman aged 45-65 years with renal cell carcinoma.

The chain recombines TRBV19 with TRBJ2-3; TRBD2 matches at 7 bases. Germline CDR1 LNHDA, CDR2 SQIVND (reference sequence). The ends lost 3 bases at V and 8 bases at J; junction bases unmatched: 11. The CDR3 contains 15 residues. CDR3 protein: CASSISSGGGGTQYF. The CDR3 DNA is TGTGCCAGTAGTATTAGTAGCGGCGGCGGGGGTACGCAGTATTTT.

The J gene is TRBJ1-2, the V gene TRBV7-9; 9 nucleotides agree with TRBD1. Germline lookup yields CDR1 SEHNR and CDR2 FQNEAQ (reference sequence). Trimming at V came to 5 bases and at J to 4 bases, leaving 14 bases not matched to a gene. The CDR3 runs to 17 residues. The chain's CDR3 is CASSQTNNRGRSYGYTF. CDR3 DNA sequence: TGTGCCAGCAGCCAAACCAACAACAGGGGGCGCAGCTATGGCTACACCTTC.

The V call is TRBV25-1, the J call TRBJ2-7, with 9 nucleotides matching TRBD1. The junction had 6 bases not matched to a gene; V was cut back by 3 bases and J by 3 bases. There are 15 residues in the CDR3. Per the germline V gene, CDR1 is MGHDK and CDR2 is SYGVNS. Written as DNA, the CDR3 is TGTGCCAGCAGTGACCCCGGGACAGGGATCTACGAGCAGTACTTC. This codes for CASSDPGTGIYEQYF.

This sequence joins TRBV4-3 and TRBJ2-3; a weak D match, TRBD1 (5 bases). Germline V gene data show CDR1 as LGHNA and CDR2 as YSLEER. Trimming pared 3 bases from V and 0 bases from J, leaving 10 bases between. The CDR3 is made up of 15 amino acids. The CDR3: CASSHTQGSTDTQYF. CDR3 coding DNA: TGCGCCAGCAGCCACACCCAGGGTAGCACAGATACGCAGTATTTT.

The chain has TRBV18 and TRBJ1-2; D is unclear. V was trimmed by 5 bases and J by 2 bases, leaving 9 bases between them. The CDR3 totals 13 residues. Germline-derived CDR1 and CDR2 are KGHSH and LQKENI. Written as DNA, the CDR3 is TGTGCCAGCTCAACAGAGTTGAACTATGGCTACACCTTC. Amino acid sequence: CASSTELNYGYTF.

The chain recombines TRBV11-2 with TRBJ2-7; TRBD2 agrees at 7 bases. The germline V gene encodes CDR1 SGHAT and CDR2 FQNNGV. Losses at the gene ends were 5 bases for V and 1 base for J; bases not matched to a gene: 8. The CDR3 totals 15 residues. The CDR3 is CASSMGGVPSYEQYF. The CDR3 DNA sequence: TGTGCCAGCAGCATGGGGGGGGTACCGTCCTACGAGCAGTACTTC.

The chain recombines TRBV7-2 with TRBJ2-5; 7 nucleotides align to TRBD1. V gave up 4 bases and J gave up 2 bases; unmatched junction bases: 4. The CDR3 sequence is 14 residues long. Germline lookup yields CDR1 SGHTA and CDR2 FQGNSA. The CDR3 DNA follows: TGTGCCAGCAGCTCCCACAGGGGACAAGAGACCCAGTACTTC. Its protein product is CASSSHRGQETQYF.

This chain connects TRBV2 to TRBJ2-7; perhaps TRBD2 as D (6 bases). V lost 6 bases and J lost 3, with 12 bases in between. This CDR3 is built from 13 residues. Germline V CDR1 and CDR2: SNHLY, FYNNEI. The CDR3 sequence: CASRRGSNYEQYF. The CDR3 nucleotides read TGTGCCAGCAGGCGGGGATCTAACTACGAGCAGTACTTC. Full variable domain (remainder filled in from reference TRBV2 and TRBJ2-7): EPEVTQTPSHQVTQMGQEVILRCVPISNHLYFYWYRQILGQKVEFLVSFYNNEISEKSEIFDDQFSVERPDGSNFTLKIRSTKLEDSAMYFCASRRGSNYEQYFGPGTRLTVT.

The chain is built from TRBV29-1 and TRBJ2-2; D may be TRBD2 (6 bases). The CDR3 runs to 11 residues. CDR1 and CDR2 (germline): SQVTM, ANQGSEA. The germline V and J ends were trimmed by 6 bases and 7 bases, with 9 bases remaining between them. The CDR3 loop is CSVHGGGELFF. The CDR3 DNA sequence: TGCAGCGTGCACGGGGGCGGGGAGCTGTTTTTT.

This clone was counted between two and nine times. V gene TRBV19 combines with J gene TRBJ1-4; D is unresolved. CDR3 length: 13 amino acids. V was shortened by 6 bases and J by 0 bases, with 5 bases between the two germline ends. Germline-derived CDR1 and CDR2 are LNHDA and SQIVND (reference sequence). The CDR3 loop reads CASRVTTNEKLFF. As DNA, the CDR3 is TGTGCCAGTAGGGTCACAACTAATGAAAAACTGTTTTTT.